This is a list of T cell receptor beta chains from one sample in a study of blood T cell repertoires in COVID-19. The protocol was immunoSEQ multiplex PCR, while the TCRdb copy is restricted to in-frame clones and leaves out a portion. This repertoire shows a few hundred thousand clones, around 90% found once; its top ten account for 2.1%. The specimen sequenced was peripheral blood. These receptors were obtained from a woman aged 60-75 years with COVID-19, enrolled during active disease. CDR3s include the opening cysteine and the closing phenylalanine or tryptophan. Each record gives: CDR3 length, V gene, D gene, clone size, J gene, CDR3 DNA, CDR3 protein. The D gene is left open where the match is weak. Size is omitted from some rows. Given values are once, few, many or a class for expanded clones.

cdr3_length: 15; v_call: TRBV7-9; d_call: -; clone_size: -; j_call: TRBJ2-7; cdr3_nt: TGTGCCAGCAGCTTAGTTGCCGGGAAAACCTACGAGCAGTACTTC; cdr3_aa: CASSLVAGKTYEQYF
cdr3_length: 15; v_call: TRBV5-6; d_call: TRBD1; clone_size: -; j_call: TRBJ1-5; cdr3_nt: TGTGCCAGCAGCTTCGGAGGGGGCGGCAATCAGCCCCAGCATTTT; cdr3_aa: CASSFGGGGNQPQHF
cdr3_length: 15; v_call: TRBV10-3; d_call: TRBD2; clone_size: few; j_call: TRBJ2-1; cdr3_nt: TGTGCCATCAGTGTACCGGGACTAGCGGGGAATGAGCAGTTCTTC; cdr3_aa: CAISVPGLAGNEQFF
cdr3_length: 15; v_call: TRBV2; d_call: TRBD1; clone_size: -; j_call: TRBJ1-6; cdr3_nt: TGTGCCAGCAGTGTTCAGGGGGTGTATAATTCACCCCTCCACTTT; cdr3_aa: CASSVQGVYNSPLHF
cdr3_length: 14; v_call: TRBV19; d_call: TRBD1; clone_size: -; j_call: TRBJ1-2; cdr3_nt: TGTGCCAGTAGCTTACAGGGGACAGACTATGGCTACACCTTC; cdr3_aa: CASSLQGTDYGYTF
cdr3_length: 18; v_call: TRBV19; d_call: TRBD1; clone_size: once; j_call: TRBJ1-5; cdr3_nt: TGTGCCAGTAGTGACCGGGACAGGGGGCGAAGTGGCAATCAGCCCCAGCATTTT; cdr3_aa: CASSDRDRGRSGNQPQHF
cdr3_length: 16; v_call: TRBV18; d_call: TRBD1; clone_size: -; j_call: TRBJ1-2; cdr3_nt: TGTGCCAGCTCACCACCGGGGACAGGCCTAGGGTATGGCTACACCTTC; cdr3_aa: CASSPPGTGLGYGYTF
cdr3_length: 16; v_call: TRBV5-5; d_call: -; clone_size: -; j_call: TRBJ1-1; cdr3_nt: TGTGCCAGCAGCTTGGATGGCAGGGTAACACTCGGCGAAGCTTTCTTT; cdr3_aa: CASSLDGRVTLGEAFF
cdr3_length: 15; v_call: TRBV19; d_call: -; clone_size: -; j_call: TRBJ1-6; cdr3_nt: TGTGCCAGTAGCGGCCGGGAGGGGTATAACTCACCCCTCCACTTT; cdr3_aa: CASSGREGYNSPLHF
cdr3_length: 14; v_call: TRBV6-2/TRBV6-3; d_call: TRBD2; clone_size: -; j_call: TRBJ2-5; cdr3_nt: TGTGCCAGCAGTTACGAGCGGGGAAGGGAGACCCAGTACTTC; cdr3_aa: CASSYERGRETQYF
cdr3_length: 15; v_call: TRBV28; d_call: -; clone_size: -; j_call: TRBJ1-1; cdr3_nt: TGTGCCAGTGCGAAGGGAGCGGGGGTGGGCACTGAAGCTTTCTTT; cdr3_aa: CASAKGAGVGTEAFF
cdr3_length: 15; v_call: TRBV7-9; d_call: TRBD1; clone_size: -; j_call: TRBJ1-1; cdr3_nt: TGTGCCAGCAGCTTACCGACAGGGGGAGTCACTGAAGCTTTCTTT; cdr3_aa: CASSLPTGGVTEAFF
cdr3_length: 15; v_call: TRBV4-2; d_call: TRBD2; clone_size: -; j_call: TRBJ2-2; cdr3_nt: TGTGCCAGCAGCCAGACGGGAGGGGCAACCGGGGAGCTGTTTTTT; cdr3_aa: CASSQTGGATGELFF
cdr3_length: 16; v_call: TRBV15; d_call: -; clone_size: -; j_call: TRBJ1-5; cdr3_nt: TGTGCCACCAGCAGAGATGTCGGAGGGAGCAATCAGCCCCAGCATTTT; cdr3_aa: CATSRDVGGSNQPQHF
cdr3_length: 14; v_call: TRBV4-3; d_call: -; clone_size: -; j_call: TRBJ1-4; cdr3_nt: TGCGCCAGCAGCCAAGATTCCAAAAATGAAAAACTGTTTTTT; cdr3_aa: CASSQDSKNEKLFF
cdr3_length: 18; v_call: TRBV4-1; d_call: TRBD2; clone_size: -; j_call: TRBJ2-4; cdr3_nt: TGCGCCAGCAGCCAAGATCGGCCTCTCGAGCGGGGAAAAAACATTCAGTACTTC; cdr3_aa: CASSQDRPLERGKNIQYF
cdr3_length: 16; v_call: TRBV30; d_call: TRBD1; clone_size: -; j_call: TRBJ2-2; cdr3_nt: TGTGCCTGCGGTCGACAGGGGGCAGGCGAAACCGGGGAGCTGTTTTTT; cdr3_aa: CACGRQGAGETGELFF
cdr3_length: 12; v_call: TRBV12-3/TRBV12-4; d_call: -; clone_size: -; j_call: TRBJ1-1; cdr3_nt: TGTGCCAGCAGTTTTGAGTTCACTGAAGCTTTCTTT; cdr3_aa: CASSFEFTEAFF
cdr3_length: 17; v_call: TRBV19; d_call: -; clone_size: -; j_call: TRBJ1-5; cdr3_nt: TGTGCCAGTAGTACCTACCATTCAGGACAGCGTCTATGGCCCCAGCATTTT; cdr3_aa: CASSTYHSGQRLWPQHF